Presented here are 23 T cell receptor beta chains from one specimen sequenced in a study of blood T cell repertoires in COVID-19 (TCRdb year 2020). Libraries were prepared through the immunoSEQ multiplex PCR assay. Here the immuneACCESS table is served through TCRdb, limited to in-frame sequences with V and J called. Missing clones are a known gap in these copies; in checked studies unresolved V genes cover under half, and the rest lacks a known reason. The sample records over 200,000 clones, around 82% of which are singletons. Approximately 12% of the sample comes from the top ten. Material: peripheral blood. The origin of the receptors is a woman aged 40 to 55 with acute or convalescent COVID-19.

The table lists this clone with a count of one. This rearrangement joins TRBV2 to TRBJ1-2, with 7 bases matching TRBD1. The CDR3 is made up of 14 amino acids. Per the germline V gene, CDR1 is SNHLY and CDR2 is FYNNEI. Losses at the gene ends were 6 bases for V and 2 bases for J; bases not matched to a gene: 6. CDR3 amino acids: CASSPQTGNYGYTF. CDR3 coding DNA: TGTGCCAGCAGCCCTCAGACAGGGAACTATGGCTACACCTTC.

V and J are TRBV27 and TRBJ1-1; TRBD1 matches at 7 bases. The CDR3 covers 12 residues. Germline trimming cut 9 bases from V and 4 bases from J; bases unmatched to any gene: 5. Germline loops: CDR1 MNHEY, CDR2 SMNVEV (reference sequence). DNA of the CDR3: TGTGCCAGTAAAGGGGGCTTCACTGAAGCTTTCTTT. This sequence encodes CASKGGFTEAFF.

The V and J genes are TRBV6-2 or TRBV6-3 and TRBJ2-2, with D perhaps TRBD2 (5 bases). The V gene lost 4 bases and the J gene lost 5 bases, with 11 bases spanning the gap. The germline V gene encodes CDR1 MNHEY and CDR2 SVGEGT. This CDR3 spans 14 amino acids. Written as DNA, the CDR3 is TGTGCCAGCAGTTTCCTTCGGGGAACCGGGGAGCTGTTTTTT. Translation: CASSFLRGTGELFF.

The rearrangement uses TRBV30 and TRBJ2-1; 7 nucleotides align to TRBD2. Germline CDR1 is GTSNPN and CDR2 is SVGIG (reference sequence). Unmatched junction bases numbered 7, after V lost 4 bases and J lost 10 bases. CDR3 size: 12 residues. CDR3 nucleotide sequence: TGTGCCTGGACCAACCGGGGGGACGAGCAGTTCTTC. This codes for CAWTNRGDEQFF. Full variable domain (missing parts from reference TRBV30 and TRBJ2-1): SQTIHQWPATLVQPVGSPLSLECTVEGTSNPNLYWYRQAAGRGLQLLFYSVGIGQISSEVPQNLSASRPQDRQFILSSKKLLLSDSGFYLCAWTNRGDEQFFGPGTRLTVL.

The V and J genes are TRBV5-4 and TRBJ2-1, with 10 positions matching TRBD2. The CDR3 is made up of 15 amino acids. Germline V lookup: CDR1 SGHNT, CDR2 YYREEE (reference sequence). Trimming at V came to 5 bases and at J to 3 bases, leaving 5 bases not matched to a gene. In DNA, the CDR3 is TGTGCCAGCAGTAATATAGCGGGGGGCTACAATGAGCAGTTCTTC. As protein: CASSNIAGGYNEQFF.

This clone was seen more than once but under ten times. The chain employs TRBV10-3 and TRBJ2-1; a weak D match, TRBD2 (7 bases). This CDR3 contains 15 residues. V dropped 6 bases and J dropped 6 bases, with 18 bases sitting between them. Per germline, CDR1 ENHRY and CDR2 SYGVKD. The CDR3 DNA sequence: TGTGCCATCAGCGGACGGGGGGCCATGAGCAATGAGCAGTTCTTC. This encodes CAISGRGAMSNEQFF.

The chain carries TRBV29-1 and TRBJ2-5; a weak D match, TRBD1 (5 bases). The CDR3 is 13 amino acids. The germline V gene has CDR1 SQVTM and CDR2 ANQGSEA. V lost 2 bases to trimming and J lost 7 bases, with 14 bases between them. Here the CDR3 reads CSVEPAQGGTQYF. The CDR3 DNA follows: TGCAGCGTTGAACCCGCCCAGGGCGGGACCCAGTACTTC.

The genes are TRBV7-2 and TRBJ2-5; 12 bases are shared with TRBD1. The CDR3 sequence is 15 residues long. The germline V gene encodes CDR1 SGHTA and CDR2 FQGNSA. The V gene end was trimmed by 4 bases and the J gene end by 4 bases; junction bases not matched to a gene: 4. DNA of the CDR3: TGTGCCAGCAGCTCGGGACAGGGGGCTGGAGAGACCCAGTACTTC. Residues: CASSSGQGAGETQYF. Combining the CDR3 with reference TRBV7-2 and TRBJ2-5 gives the whole variable domain GAGVSQSPSNKVTEKGKDVELRCDPISGHTALYWYRQSLGQGLEFLIYFQGNSAPDKSGLPSDRFSAERTGGSVSTLTIQRTQQEDSAVYLCASSSGQGAGETQYFGPGTRLLVL.

The V gene is TRBV12-5, the J gene TRBJ1-1, with 9 positions matching TRBD1. From germline, CDR1 is LGHNT and CDR2 FRNRAP. The CDR3 spans 16 residues. Trimming at V came to 1 base and at J to 1 base, leaving 4 bases not matched to a gene. As DNA, the CDR3 is TGTGCTAGTGGTTTGGGGGACAGGGAAGGGAACACTGAAGCTTTCTTT. This encodes CASGLGDREGNTEAFF.

DNA for the CDR3: TGTGCCATCAGTGAAGCGGGGGGCTACGAGCAGTACTTC. Residues: CAISEAGGYEQYF. The rearrangement links TRBV10-3 to TRBJ2-7; TRBD2 agrees at 9 bases. The trim removed 3 bases at V and 3 bases at J, leaving 0 bases unmatched. CDR1 and CDR2 from the germline V gene are ENHRY and SYGVKD. The CDR3 spans 13 residues.

The chain recombines TRBV6-6 with TRBJ1-2; TRBD1 aligns across 10 bases. Germline-derived CDR1 and CDR2 are MNHNY and SVGAGI (reference sequence). After removal of 5 bases from V and 3 bases from J, the junction contained 6 bases not matched to a gene. The CDR3 spans 15 residues. The CDR3 bases are TGTGCCAGCAGTGTCGAGGACAGGGGGGACTATGGCTACACCTTC. It codes for CASSVEDRGDYGYTF.

The genes are TRBV15 and TRBJ1-2, with no clear D. Germline V CDR1 and CDR2: LNHNV, YYDKDF (reference sequence). The CDR3 spans 15 residues. Trimming took 0 bases from V and 4 from J, leaving 12 bases between them. CDR3 nucleotides: TGTGCCACCAGCAGAGATCGGAGGTCAACCTATGGCTACACCTTC. Amino acids: CATSRDRRSTYGYTF.

This chain joins TRBV3-1 (or the pseudogene TRBV3-2) and TRBJ1-1; no firm D call. The germline V gene encodes CDR1 LGHDT and CDR2 YNNKEL (reference sequence). There are 16 residues in the CDR3. Between the trimmed V and J ends, which lost 1 base and 2 bases, there was a span of 14 bases. The CDR3 here is CASSQARGFLNTEAFF. CDR3 coding DNA: TGTGCCAGCAGCCAAGCCCGAGGGTTCCTAAACACTGAAGCTTTCTTT.

The chain employs TRBV4-3 and TRBJ2-7; 9 nucleotides agree with TRBD2. CDR3 length: 16 residues. V shed 1 base and J 0 bases; nucleotides not matched to a gene: 4. CDR1 and CDR2 from the germline V gene are LGHNA and YSLEER. In nucleotides, the CDR3 is TGCGCCAGCAGCCAAGGAGAGACTAGCGGCTCCTACGAGCAGTACTTC. Encoded protein: CASSQGETSGSYEQYF.

The chain employs TRBV14 and TRBJ2-7; tentatively, D is TRBD2 (6 bases). CDR1 is SGHDN, CDR2 FVKESK, per germline. The CDR3 spans 17 residues. V was cut by 1 base and J by 2 bases, with 18 bases left in between. The CDR3 region is CASSQVPPLTSPYEQYF. For the CDR3, the DNA is TGTGCCAGCAGCCAAGTTCCACCATTGACTAGTCCCTACGAGCAGTACTTC.

The genes are TRBV10-3 and TRBJ1-1, with 7 bases matching TRBD1. The CDR3 length is 14 residues. Germline CDR1 reads ENHRY; CDR2 reads SYGVKD. V was pared by 8 bases and J by 0 bases, with 6 bases of the junction left unmatched. CDR3 amino acids: CAISGQSMNTEAFF. The CDR3 DNA is TGTGCCATCTCGGGACAGTCCATGAACACTGAAGCTTTCTTT.

J is TRBJ1-6 and V is TRBV6-5; D remains ambiguous. The CDR3 runs to 14 residues. Germline values: CDR1 MNHEY, CDR2 SVGAGI. The CDR3 region has the DNA TGTGCTTTAGAGGGAAGCTCCTATAATTCACCCCTCCACTTT. It codes for CALEGSSYNSPLHF.

This clone was recorded only once. The sample contains more than one DNA sequence encoding this CDR3. The rearrangement uses TRBV18 and TRBJ2-3, with D maybe TRBD2 (5 bases). V dropped 2 bases and J dropped 0 bases, with 6 bases sitting between them. In germline, CDR1 is KGHSH, CDR2 LQKENI. The CDR3 consists of 14 residues. The CDR3 DNA follows: TGTGCCAGCTCACCAGGCGGGAGCACAGATACGCAGTATTTT. Translated: CASSPGGSTDTQYF.

The V gene is TRBV19, the J gene TRBJ2-1, with 11 bases lining up with TRBD2. This CDR3 spans 16 amino acids. The trim removed 2 bases at V and 7 bases at J, leaving 7 bases unmatched. Per the germline V gene, CDR1 is LNHDA and CDR2 is SQIVND (reference sequence). CDR3 nucleotides: TGTGCCAGTAGTATATTAGTGGCTAGCGGGAGGAATGAGCAGTTCTTC. Translating it yields CASSILVASGRNEQFF.

The rearrangement links TRBV10-2 to TRBJ2-1, with D tentatively TRBD2 (6 bases). Germline lookup yields CDR1 WSHSY and CDR2 SAAADI. The CDR3 sequence is 16 residues long. Trimming pared 4 bases from V and 2 bases from J, leaving 15 bases between. The CDR3 is CASSVAGQDPYNEQFF. DNA of the CDR3: TGCGCCAGCAGTGTTGCGGGGCAGGACCCCTACAATGAGCAGTTCTTC.

The genes are TRBV7-7 and TRBJ2-5, with D possibly being TRBD2 (6 bases). The CDR3 has 15 residues. V lost 5 bases, J lost 7 bases, and 20 bases lay in between. Germline V gene lookup returns CDR1 SSHAT and CDR2 FNYEAQ (reference sequence). This CDR3 reads CASSPRLGDYGTQYF. In nucleotides, the CDR3 is TGTGCCAGCAGCCCAAGACTAGGGGATTATGGGACCCAGTACTTC.

V usage is TRBV28 and J usage is TRBJ2-7; TRBD2 agrees at 11 bases. This CDR3 is 15 amino acids long. In germline, CDR1 is MDHEN, CDR2 SYDVKM. J gave up 4 bases and V 6 bases, and 8 bases lay outside the gene matches. The CDR3 region is CASRLALAGVYEQYF. The CDR3 DNA follows: TGTGCCAGCAGGCTGGCACTAGCGGGAGTATACGAGCAGTACTTC.

The chain joins TRBV3-1 (or the pseudogene TRBV3-2) to TRBJ2-2; 8 positions agree with TRBD2. In germline, CDR1 is LGHDT, CDR2 YNNKEL (reference sequence). J lost 2 bases, V lost 1 base, and 9 bases had no gene match. The CDR3 is 18 amino acids. The CDR3 is CASSQALGGDLNTGELFF. The CDR3 coding sequence is TGTGCCAGCAGCCAAGCGCTCGGGGGGGACCTCAACACCGGGGAGCTGTTTTTT.